Below are 18 T cell receptor beta chains sequenced from a single sample in a study of blood T cell repertoires in COVID-19 (TCRdb year 2020). The library relied on the immunoSEQ multiplex PCR assay. TCRdb re-hosts the immuneACCESS table, in-frame sequences only. Its copies lack some clones; in the studies checked, an unresolved V gene accounts for under half of them, and the cause for the rest is not known. The sample includes tens of thousands of clones, with 88% observed a single time. About 4.7% of the sample is taken by the ten largest. Sequencing input: peripheral blood. The receptors originated from a human donor in a cohort sampled during active COVID-19.

Worth noting for this clone: Additional DNA sequences in this sample encode the identical CDR3. The chain combines TRBV18 with TRBJ2-1, with 8 bases matching TRBD2. V dropped 6 bases and J dropped 0; count of bases not matched to a gene: 7. Looked up from germline, CDR1 is KGHSH and CDR2 is LQKENI. This CDR3 contains 16 residues. CDR3 coding DNA: TGTGCCAGCTCCCCCTTAGCGGGGAGCTCCTACAATGAGCAGTTCTTC. Translating gives CASSPLAGSSYNEQFF.

This clone was seen once. The rearrangement uses TRBV6-6 and TRBJ2-1, with TRBD2 identical over 14 bases. Trimming cost V 4 bases and J 16 bases; bases outside gene matches: 15. The germline V gene has CDR1 MNHNY and CDR2 SVGAGI (reference sequence). This CDR3 contains 16 residues. DNA of the CDR3: TGTGCCAGCAGTTTCCACGAGCCGGGACTAGCGGGAGTACAATTCTTC. It yields the protein CASSFHEPGLAGVQFF.

This clone showed up just a few times. The CDR3 here is CASRGTGTGSRPISGNTIYF. CDR3 nucleotides: TGTGCCAGCAGGGGGACCGGGACAGGGAGTAGGCCGATCTCTGGAAACACCATATATTTT. The V call is TRBV28, the J call TRBJ1-3; 9 bases agree with TRBD1. This CDR3 spans 20 amino acids. Germline-derived CDR1 and CDR2 are MDHEN and SYDVKM. V shed 6 bases, J shed 0 bases, and the junction held 18 bases outside the gene matches.

The V gene is TRBV18, the J gene TRBJ2-5; 10 bases are a match to TRBD1. The V gene end was trimmed by 8 bases and the J gene end by 4 bases; junction bases not matched to a gene: 4. The CDR3 runs 13 residues. From germline, CDR1 is KGHSH and CDR2 LQKENI. This CDR3 is CASTGQGSETQYF. The CDR3 DNA reads as TGTGCCAGCACGGGACAGGGGTCAGAGACCCAGTACTTC. The whole variable domain, filled in from reference TRBV18 and TRBJ2-5, reads NAGVMQNPRHLVRRRGQEARLRCSPMKGHSHVYWYRQLPEEGLKFMVYLQKENIIDESGMPKERFSAEFPKEGPSILRIQQVVRGDSAAYFCASTGQGSETQYFGPGTRLLVL.

CDR3 sequence: CASSLGATPEAFF. CDR3 bases: TGTGCCAGCAGCTTGGGAGCTACCCCTGAAGCTTTCTTT. The V and J genes are TRBV5-4 and TRBJ1-1; D gene uncertain. Looked up from germline, CDR1 is SGHNT and CDR2 is YYREEE (reference sequence). Between the trimmed V and J ends, which lost 0 bases and 6 bases, there was a span of 9 bases. The CDR3 extends over 13 amino acids. Based on the CDR3 plus reference TRBV5-4 and TRBJ1-1, the full variable domain is ETGVTQSPTHLIKTRGQQVTLRCSSQSGHNTVSWYQQALGQGPQFIFQYYREEENGRGNFPPRFSGLQFPNYSSELNVNALELDDSALYLCASSLGATPEAFFGQGTRLTVV.

The V call is TRBV6-5, the J call TRBJ1-2, with D possibly TRBD1 on 5 matching bases. With 2 bases removed from V and 9 bases from J, the gap between germline ends came to 7 bases. This CDR3 comprises 11 residues. Germline V gene data show CDR1 as MNHEY and CDR2 as SVGAGI. The CDR3 DNA is TGTGCCAGCAGTTACAGGGGAAGCTACACCTTC. Translated: CASSYRGSYTF.

The chain is built from TRBV19 and TRBJ2-3, with 8 bases matching TRBD2. The trim removed 9 bases at V and 6 bases at J, leaving 11 bases unmatched. The germline V gene encodes CDR1 LNHDA and CDR2 SQIVND (reference sequence). CDR3 length equals 14 residues. This CDR3 reads CASSSGTRQDTQYF. The CDR3 coding sequence is TGTGCCAGCAGCTCCGGGACTAGACAGGATACGCAGTATTTT.

The V and J genes are TRBV18 and TRBJ2-2; maybe TRBD2 (7 bases). Deletions cut 1 base from V and 5 bases from J, with 11 bases between. The length of the CDR3 is 15 residues. CDR1 is KGHSH, CDR2 LQKENI, per germline. The CDR3 DNA is TGTGCCAGCTCACCACAGGCGGGGGCGACCGGGGAGCTGTTTTTT. This codes for CASSPQAGATGELFF.

This chain connects TRBV19 to TRBJ2-7; TRBD2 aligns across 7 bases. V was clipped by 5 bases and J by 2 bases; unmatched bases: 6. CDR1 LNHDA and CDR2 SQIVND come from the germline V gene (reference sequence). The CDR3 is made up of 14 amino acids. The CDR3 spells CASSLASGPYEQYF. Here the CDR3 DNA reads TGTGCCAGTAGTCTTGCTAGCGGTCCCTACGAGCAGTACTTC.

The chain couples TRBV5-6 to TRBJ1-5; perhaps TRBD1 as D (6 bases). This CDR3 region has 13 residues. Germline V gene sequence: CDR1 SGHDT, CDR2 YYEEEE. The V end lost 1 base, the J end lost 5 bases, and 7 bases lay between the germline ends. This CDR3 reads CASSLSGDQPQHF. The CDR3 DNA reads as TGTGCCAGCAGCTTGTCAGGGGATCAGCCCCAGCATTTT.

This clone appeared once. The rearrangement joins TRBV6-6 to TRBJ2-3; D possibly corresponds to TRBD2 (6 bases). The CDR3 is 12 amino acids. Trimming shortened V by 6 bases and J by 5 bases, and 9 bases separated the two germline ends. Germline CDR1 is MNHNY and CDR2 is SVGAGI (reference sequence). For the CDR3, the DNA is TGTGCCAGCAGGCCAGCGGGAGATACGCAGTATTTT. It codes for CASRPAGDTQYF.

The chain combines TRBV7-3 with TRBJ2-2; D possibly corresponds to TRBD2 (6 bases). Trimming took 0 bases from V and 3 from J, leaving 14 bases between them. Germline assignment: CDR1 SGHTA and CDR2 FQGTGA. CDR3 size: 17 residues. The CDR3 coding sequence is TGTGCCAGCAGCTTAACGTTGGGGGGACGTCACACCGGGGAGCTGTTTTTT. Protein product: CASSLTLGGRHTGELFF.

This chain joins TRBV11-2 and TRBJ2-7; unclear D gene. The CDR3 consists of 12 residues. Trimming cost V 4 bases and J 0 bases, with 4 bases left between them. Germline V gene lookup returns CDR1 SGHAT and CDR2 FQNNGV. CDR3 nucleotide sequence: TGTGCCAGCAGCTGGCTCTCCTACGAGCAGTACTTC. Encoded protein: CASSWLSYEQYF.

This clone was detected once. The chain links TRBV11-2 to TRBJ1-4; a weak D match, TRBD1 (6 bases). V lost 5 bases and J lost 5, with 21 bases in between. Germline CDR1 and CDR2: SGHAT and FQNNGV. The CDR3 consists of 17 residues. The CDR3 region is CASSRRQSRTANEKLFF. DNA for the CDR3: TGTGCCAGCAGCCGAAGACAGTCTCGGACAGCAAATGAAAAACTGTTTTTT.

The V call is TRBV20-1, the J call TRBJ2-3; D ambiguous. V was cut by 7 bases and J by 4 bases, with 9 bases left in between. This CDR3 spans 11 amino acids. Germline-derived CDR1 and CDR2 are DFQATT and SNEGSKA (reference sequence). The CDR3 nucleotides read TGCAGTGTTAAAGTAGCAGATACGCAGTATTTT. It is translated as CSVKVADTQYF.

This chain uses TRBV9 with TRBJ2-3, with 11 bases lining up with TRBD2. From germline, CDR1 is SGDLS and CDR2 YYNGEE. V trimming: 4 bases; J trimming: 5 bases; junction bases outside the gene matches: 9. This CDR3 contains 16 residues. The CDR3 DNA is TGTGCCAGCAGCCCCCGGGATAGCGGGGGGGTAGATACGCAGTATTTT. Amino acid sequence: CASSPRDSGGVDTQYF.

The genes are TRBV5-1 and TRBJ1-2; TRBD1 matches at 11 bases. CDR1 and CDR2 from the germline V gene are SGHRS and YFSETQ. Trimming at V came to 4 bases and at J to 4 bases, leaving 6 bases not matched to a gene. The CDR3 is 15 amino acids. The CDR3: CASSQRDRGVYGYTF. CDR3 DNA sequence: TGCGCCAGCAGCCAAAGGGACAGGGGGGTCTATGGCTACACCTTC.

The rearrangement joins TRBV24-1 to TRBJ1-2, with 7 bases matching TRBD1. Germline CDR1 reads KGHDR; CDR2 reads SFDVKD. This CDR3 contains 14 residues. V gave up 4 bases and J gave up 6 bases; unmatched junction bases: 7. CDR3 nucleotides: TGTGCCACCAGTGACCACAGGGGTTCGAATGGCTACACCTTC. Translating it yields CATSDHRGSNGYTF.